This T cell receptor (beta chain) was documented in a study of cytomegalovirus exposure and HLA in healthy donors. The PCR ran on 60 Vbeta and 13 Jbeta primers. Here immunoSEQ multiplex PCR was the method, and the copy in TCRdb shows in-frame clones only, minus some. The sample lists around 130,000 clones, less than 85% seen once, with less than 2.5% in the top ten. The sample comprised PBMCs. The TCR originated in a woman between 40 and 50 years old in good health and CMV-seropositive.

The CDR3 bases are TGCGCCAGCAGCGGAGGACAGGGTAGTTCCAACACTGAAGCTTTCTTT. It encodes CASSGGQGSSNTEAFF. The V and J genes are TRBV5-1 and TRBJ1-1; 8 bases are shared with TRBD1. The V and J ends lost 4 bases and 2 bases, in that order; junction bases with no gene match: 10. Germline V lookup: CDR1 SGHRS, CDR2 YFSETQ. This CDR3 has 16 residues.